This is a list of T cell receptor beta chains from one sample in a study of T-cell memory formation after mild COVID-19. Each CDR3 protein gets one entry after TCRdb re-called the 5' RACE reads with MiXCR. This sample has about 470,000 distinct CDR3 sequences, with approximately 23% found just once. Material: PBMCs or a T cell subset sorted from them (not recorded which). The source is an adult woman who had mild COVID-19 (a few samples of this study predate the infection). Cell type and time point are not known. The CDR3 runs from the conserved cysteine through the conserved F or W. The D gene is left open where the match is weak. Rows may omit the clone size; those that give it use once, few, many or a size class.

j_call v_call clone_size d_call cdr3_nt cdr3_aa
TRBJ2-7 TRBV20-1 NA NA TGCAGTGCTAGAGGACAGGACCACAGGAGCTCCTACGAGCAGTACTTC CSARGQDHRSSYEQYF
TRBJ2-1 TRBV14 many TRBD2 TGTGCCAGCAGCCAAGCCGGACTAGTTCTCTACAATGAGCAGTTCTTC CASSQAGLVLYNEQFF
TRBJ2-2 TRBV7-3 NA TRBD2 TGTGCCAGCAGCTCTAGCGGGGGGGCGAGCGGGGAGCTGTTTTTT CASSSSGGASGELFF
TRBJ1-6 TRBV10-2 few NA TGCGCCAGCAGTAGGGAAGGCCAGAATTCACCCCTCCACTTT CASSREGQNSPLHF
TRBJ2-1 TRBV12-3/TRBV12-4 few NA TGTGCCAGCACCCCCCCACCCTCCTACAATGAGCAGTTCTTC CASTPPPSYNEQFF
TRBJ2-3 TRBV4-1 many NA TGCGCCAGCAGCCACTCCTTAAGCGGGTCTCACACAGATACGCAGTATTTT CASSHSLSGSHTDTQYF
TRBJ2-7 TRBV18 NA TRBD2 TGTGCCAGCTCACCGTACGTGGGAGGGTCTTCTGGGAACGAGCAGTACTTC CASSPYVGGSSGNEQYF
TRBJ1-1 TRBV19 NA NA TGTGCCAGTAACGTGAACACTGAAGCTTTCTTT CASNVNTEAFF
TRBJ2-1 TRBV4-3 few NA TGCGCCAGCAGCCAAGATCCAGCTAGCTACAATGAGCAGTTCTTC CASSQDPASYNEQFF
TRBJ2-6 TRBV12-3/TRBV12-4 NA NA TGTGCCAGCAGTTTGGGGAAAGCTGGGGCCAACGTCCTGACTTTC CASSLGKAGANVLTF
TRBJ1-1 TRBV3-1 NA NA TGTGCCAGCAGCGTCCGGAACACTGAAGCTTTCTTT CASSVRNTEAFF
TRBJ2-1 TRBV3-1 NA NA TGTGCCAGCAGCCAAGTCCCCCCTGAGCAGTTCTTC CASSQVPPEQFF
TRBJ2-1 TRBV7-9 NA NA TGTGCCAGCAGCTTAGGTGGTGCGGGTAGCTCCTACAATGAGCAGTTCTTC CASSLGGAGSSYNEQFF
TRBJ2-7 TRBV10-3 NA TRBD1 TGTGCCATCAGTGATAGAAACGGGGACAGCGAGCAGTACTTC CAISDRNGDSEQYF
TRBJ2-4 TRBV2 NA NA TGTGCCAGCAGCCCCGAGATAGCCAAAAACATTCAGTACTTC CASSPEIAKNIQYF
TRBJ2-1 TRBV7-9 NA TRBD2 TGTGCCAGCAGCTTAAGTACCACTAGCGGGATGAACAATGAGCAGTTCTTC CASSLSTTSGMNNEQFF
TRBJ1-2 TRBV7-9 NA NA TGTGCCAGCAGCTTCGGCCTTGGGAATGGAGACTACACCTTC CASSFGLGNGDYTF
TRBJ1-1 TRBV19 NA NA TGTGCCAGTAGTATAGGTAACAGGAAGAACACTGAAGCTTTCTTT CASSIGNRKNTEAFF
TRBJ2-2 TRBV11-3 few NA TGTGCCAGCAGCTTAGGGTACGCGCCCTCGGCCGGGGAGCTGTTTTTT CASSLGYAPSAGELFF
TRBJ1-1 TRBV3-1 NA NA TGTGCCAGCAGCCAATCCGGGACAAAGAACACTGAAGCTTTCTTT CASSQSGTKNTEAFF
TRBJ2-1 TRBV3-2 NA NA TGTGCCAGCAGCCGCCTCCGGGACGGTCGGGTTGGTGAGCAGTTCTTC CASSRLRDGRVGEQFF
TRBJ2-7 TRBV6-2/TRBV6-3 few NA TGTGCCAGCATCCCCTCAGGGGCGACGCGGGAGCAGTACTTC CASIPSGATREQYF
TRBJ2-1 TRBV6-2/TRBV6-3 few NA TGTGCCAGCAGTTACACAGCGGGTCGTGGGGGAAATGAGCAGTTCTTC CASSYTAGRGGNEQFF
TRBJ1-4 TRBV19 few TRBD1 TGTGCCAGCCAGGGGGATGAAAAACTGTTTTTT CASQGDEKLFF
TRBJ1-3 TRBV19 NA NA TGTGCCAGTAGGGTTGGGTCTGGAAACACCATATATTTT CASRVGSGNTIYF
TRBJ1-5 TRBV6-5 NA NA TGTGCCAGCAGTCCTAACAGGGCCTATTATAGCAATCAGCCCCAGCATTTT CASSPNRAYYSNQPQHF
TRBJ2-3 TRBV15 few NA TGTGCCACCAGCAGAAACCCGGGATCTAGCACAGATACGCAGTATTTT CATSRNPGSSTDTQYF
TRBJ2-5 TRBV24-1 NA TRBD2 TGTGCCACCAGTGATTTATCCGGGACTAACCCCTTCCAAGAGACCCAGTACTTC CATSDLSGTNPFQETQYF
TRBJ1-6 TRBV5-1 NA TRBD1 TGCGCCAGCAGCTCACATAATGAGACAGGGGGCCTTGGTTCACCCCTCCACTTT CASSSHNETGGLGSPLHF
TRBJ2-5 TRBV25-1 NA TRBD1 TGTGCCAGCAGTCCAATGACAGGGGGCTTTAGAGAGACCCAGTACTTC CASSPMTGGFRETQYF
TRBJ2-3 TRBV7-9 NA TRBD2 TGTGCCAGCAGCCGGTTGGGGCGGGGGAGCCAAGCCGAAACAGATACGCAGTATTTT CASSRLGRGSQAETDTQYF
TRBJ2-1 TRBV10-3 few TRBD2 TGTGCCATCAGTGAGACAGGGTTCACTAGCGGCTTCCTCTTC CAISETGFTSGFLF
TRBJ2-5 TRBV24-1 NA NA TGTGCCACATCTAGGGGAAACCAAGAGACCCAGTACTTC CATSRGNQETQYF
TRBJ2-3 TRBV12-3/TRBV12-4 few NA TGTGCCAGCTGGACGACTAGCACAGATACGCAGTATTTT CASWTTSTDTQYF
TRBJ1-5 TRBV2 NA NA TGTGCCAGCAGTGACCCTGTTACTCATAGCAATCAGCCCCAGCATTTT CASSDPVTHSNQPQHF
TRBJ2-1 TRBV12-3/TRBV12-4 NA NA TGTGCCAGCAGCCCCGACAGGTACGCCTACAATGAGCAGTTCTTC CASSPDRYAYNEQFF
TRBJ2-7 TRBV3-1 NA TRBD1 TGTGCCAGCAGCAAGGGACAGGGACCCTACGAGCAGTACTTC CASSKGQGPYEQYF